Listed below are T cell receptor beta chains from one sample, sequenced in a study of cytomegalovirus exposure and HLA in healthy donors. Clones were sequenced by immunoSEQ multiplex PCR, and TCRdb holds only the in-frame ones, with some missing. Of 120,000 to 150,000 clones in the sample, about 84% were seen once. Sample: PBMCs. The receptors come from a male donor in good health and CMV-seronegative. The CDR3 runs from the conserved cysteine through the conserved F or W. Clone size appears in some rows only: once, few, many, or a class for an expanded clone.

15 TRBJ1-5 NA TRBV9 CASSVAPGGNQPQHF
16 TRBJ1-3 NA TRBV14 CASSQQGASSGNTIYF
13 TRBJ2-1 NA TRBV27 CASSLRGSDEQFF
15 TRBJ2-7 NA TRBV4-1 CASSQFEGEAGEQYF
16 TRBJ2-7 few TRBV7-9 CASSLGGASGSYEQYF
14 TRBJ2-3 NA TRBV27 CASSLGSGGDTQYF
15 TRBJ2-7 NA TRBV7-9 CASSSGQGAPYEQYF
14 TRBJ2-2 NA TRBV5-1 CASSLGRGTGELFF
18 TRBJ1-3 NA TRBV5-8 CASSRLPMDRVSGNTIYF
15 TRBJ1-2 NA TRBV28 CASSFLGEISYGYTF
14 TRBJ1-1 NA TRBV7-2 CASSLGGGNTEAFF